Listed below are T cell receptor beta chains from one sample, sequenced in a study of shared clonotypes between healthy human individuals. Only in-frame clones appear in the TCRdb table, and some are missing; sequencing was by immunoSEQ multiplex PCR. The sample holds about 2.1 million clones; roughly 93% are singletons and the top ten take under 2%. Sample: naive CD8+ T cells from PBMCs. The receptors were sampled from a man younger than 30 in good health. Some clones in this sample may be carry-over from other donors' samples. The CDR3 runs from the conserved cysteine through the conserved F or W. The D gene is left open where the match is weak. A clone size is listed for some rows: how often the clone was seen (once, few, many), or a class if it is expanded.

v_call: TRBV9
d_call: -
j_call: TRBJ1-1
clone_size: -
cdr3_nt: TGTGCCAGCAGCGAGGGGGACGGAGCGAACACTGAAGCTTTCTTT
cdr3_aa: CASSEGDGANTEAFF

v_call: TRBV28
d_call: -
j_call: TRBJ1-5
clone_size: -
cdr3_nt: TGTGCCAGCAGTTTCCGTGGAGGAGGGGGCAATCAGCCCCAGCATTTT
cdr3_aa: CASSFRGGGGNQPQHF

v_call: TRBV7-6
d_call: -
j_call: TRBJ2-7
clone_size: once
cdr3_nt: TGTGCCAGCAGCTTCGCGGAATCTAGGGAGCAGTACTTC
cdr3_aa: CASSFAESREQYF

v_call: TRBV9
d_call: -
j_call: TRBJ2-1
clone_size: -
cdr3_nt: TGTGCCAGCAGCCAGGTTGTAGGCTCCTACAATGAGCAGTTCTTC
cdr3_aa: CASSQVVGSYNEQFF

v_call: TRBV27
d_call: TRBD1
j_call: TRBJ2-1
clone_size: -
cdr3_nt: TGTGCCAGCAGTTCCGCAGAGGGACAGGGATATTACGAGCAGTTCTTC
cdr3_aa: CASSSAEGQGYYEQFF

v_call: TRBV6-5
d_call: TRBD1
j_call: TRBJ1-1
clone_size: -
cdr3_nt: TGTGCCAGCAGTTACCGGTCTGGGACAGGGTTGACTGAAGCTTTCTTT
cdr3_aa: CASSYRSGTGLTEAFF

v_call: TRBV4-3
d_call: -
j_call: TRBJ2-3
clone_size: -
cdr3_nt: TGCGCCAGCAGCCAAGGATGGGGGCCCCACACAGATACGCAGTATTTT
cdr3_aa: CASSQGWGPHTDTQYF

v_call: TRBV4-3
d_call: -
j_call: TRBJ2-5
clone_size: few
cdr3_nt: TGCGCCAGCAGCCAAGATCGGGGGGCAGCGCGAGAGACCCAGTACTTC
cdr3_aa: CASSQDRGAARETQYF

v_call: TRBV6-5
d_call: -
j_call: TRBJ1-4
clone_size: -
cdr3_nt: TGTGCCAGCACTTGGACAGTAACTAATGAAAAACTGTTTTTT
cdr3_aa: CASTWTVTNEKLFF

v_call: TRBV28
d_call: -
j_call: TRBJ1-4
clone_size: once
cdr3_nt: TGTGCCAGCACCGAGCCCGACGAGGCAACTAATGAAAAACTGTTTTTT
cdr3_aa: CASTEPDEATNEKLFF

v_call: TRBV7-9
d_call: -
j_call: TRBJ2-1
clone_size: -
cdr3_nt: TGTGCCAGCAGCTTAGTTCTTCCAGGCAATGAGCAGTTCTTC
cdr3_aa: CASSLVLPGNEQFF

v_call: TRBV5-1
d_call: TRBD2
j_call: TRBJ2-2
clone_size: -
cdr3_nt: TGCGCCAGCAGCTGGACTAGCGGGAGGGAGGTTACCGGGGAGCTGTTTTTT
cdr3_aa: CASSWTSGREVTGELFF

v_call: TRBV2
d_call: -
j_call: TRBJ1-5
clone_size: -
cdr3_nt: TGTGCCAGCAGTGGGTTTCGGGGCGAGCAGCCCCAGCATTTT
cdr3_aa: CASSGFRGEQPQHF

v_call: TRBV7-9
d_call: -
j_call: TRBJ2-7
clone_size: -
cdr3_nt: TGTGCCAGCAGTCCTCCCTTAGAAATCAGTCCCTACGAGCAGTACTTC
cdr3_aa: CASSPPLEISPYEQYF

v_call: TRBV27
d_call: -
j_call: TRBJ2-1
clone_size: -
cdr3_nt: TGTGCCAGCAGTACGCGGACGGAGAGTCCCTACAATGAGCAGTTCTTC
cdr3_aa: CASSTRTESPYNEQFF

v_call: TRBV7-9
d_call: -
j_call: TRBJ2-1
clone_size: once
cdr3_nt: TGTGCCAGCAGCTTAGCGCCTACTGTGAGCTCCTACAATGAGCAGTTCTTC
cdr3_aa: CASSLAPTVSSYNEQFF

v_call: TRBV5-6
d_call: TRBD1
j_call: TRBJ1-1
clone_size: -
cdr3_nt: TGTGCCAGCAGCCGAACGGACAGGGAGAACACTGAAGCTTTCTTT
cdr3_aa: CASSRTDRENTEAFF

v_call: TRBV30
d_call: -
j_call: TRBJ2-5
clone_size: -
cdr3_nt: TGTGCCTGGAGTTCTTGGACAGTACAAGAGACCCAGTACTTC
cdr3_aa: CAWSSWTVQETQYF

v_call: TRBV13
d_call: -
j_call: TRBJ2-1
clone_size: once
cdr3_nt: TGTGCCAGCAGCTTAAACTCATACCGGGACGAATATTCCTACAATGAGCAGTTCTTC
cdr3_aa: CASSLNSYRDEYSYNEQFF

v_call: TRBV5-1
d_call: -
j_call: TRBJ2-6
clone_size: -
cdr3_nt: TGCGCCAGCAGCTTGGTGGGGGCCCTTTCTGGGGCCAACGTCCTGACTTTC
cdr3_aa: CASSLVGALSGANVLTF

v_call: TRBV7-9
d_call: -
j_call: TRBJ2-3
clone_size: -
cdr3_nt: TGTGCCAGCAGCGGATCTTCAGATACGCAGTATTTT
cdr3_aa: CASSGSSDTQYF

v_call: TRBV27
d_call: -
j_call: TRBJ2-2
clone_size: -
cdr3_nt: TGTGCCAGCAGTCCTGGGACAGGGGAGCTGTTTTTT
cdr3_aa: CASSPGTGELFF

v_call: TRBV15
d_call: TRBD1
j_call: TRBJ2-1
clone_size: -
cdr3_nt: TGTGCCACCAGCAGAGCCAGTTTAGACAGGGCGAATGAGCAGTTCTTC
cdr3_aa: CATSRASLDRANEQFF

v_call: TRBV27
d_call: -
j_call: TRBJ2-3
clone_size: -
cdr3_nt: TGTGCCAGCAGTTTACAGGACCCAACTCTTACAGATACGCAGTATTTT
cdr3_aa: CASSLQDPTLTDTQYF

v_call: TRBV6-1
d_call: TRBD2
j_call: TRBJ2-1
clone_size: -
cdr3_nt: TGTGCCAGCAAAACGCCGGGAGGGTACAATGAGCAGTTCTTC
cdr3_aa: CASKTPGGYNEQFF

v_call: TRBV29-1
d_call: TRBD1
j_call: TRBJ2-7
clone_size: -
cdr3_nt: TGCAGCGCGCGGACAGGGGTCTACGAGCAGTACTTC
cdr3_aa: CSARTGVYEQYF

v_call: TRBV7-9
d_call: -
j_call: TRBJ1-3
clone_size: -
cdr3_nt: TGTGCCAGCAGTCCCAAAGGCTCTGGAAACACCATATATTTT
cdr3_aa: CASSPKGSGNTIYF

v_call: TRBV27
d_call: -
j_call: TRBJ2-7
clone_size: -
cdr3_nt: TGTGCCAGCAGTTTATCGTGGGGGGTTGTGGCCTACGAGCAGTACTTC
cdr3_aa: CASSLSWGVVAYEQYF

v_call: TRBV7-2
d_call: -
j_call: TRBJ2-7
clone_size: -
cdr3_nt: TGTGCCAGCACCACATGGGGCTACGAGCAGTACTTC
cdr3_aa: CASTTWGYEQYF

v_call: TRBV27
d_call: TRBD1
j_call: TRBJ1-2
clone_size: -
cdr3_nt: TGTGCCAGCAGTTTACGGTATCCGGGACAGGGGCTTGGCTACACCTTC
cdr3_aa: CASSLRYPGQGLGYTF

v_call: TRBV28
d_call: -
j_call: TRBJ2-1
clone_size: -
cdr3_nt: TGTGCCAGCAGTTCCAACCGGGAAGACAATGAGCAGTTCTTC
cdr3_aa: CASSSNREDNEQFF

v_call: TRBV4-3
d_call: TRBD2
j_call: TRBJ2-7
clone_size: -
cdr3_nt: TGCGCCAGCAGCCAGGGTACGGCGGGAGGGCTTCACGAGCAGTACTTC
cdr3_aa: CASSQGTAGGLHEQYF

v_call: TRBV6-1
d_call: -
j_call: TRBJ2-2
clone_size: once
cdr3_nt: TGTGCCAGCAGTGTTTTCAGGGTTGGGAGGACCGGGGAGCTGTTTTTT
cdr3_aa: CASSVFRVGRTGELFF

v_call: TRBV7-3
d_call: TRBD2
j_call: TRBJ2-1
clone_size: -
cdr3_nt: TGTGCCAGCAGGCCGGGACTAGCGGGACCCTACAATGAGCAGTTCTTC
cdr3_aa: CASRPGLAGPYNEQFF

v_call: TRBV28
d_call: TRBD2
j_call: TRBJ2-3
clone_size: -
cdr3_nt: TGTGCCAGCAGCCAGAAGCGGGAGATCACAGATACGCAGTATTTT
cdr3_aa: CASSQKREITDTQYF

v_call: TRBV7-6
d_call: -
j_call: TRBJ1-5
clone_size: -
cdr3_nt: TGTGCCAGCAGTCCCACCTTCCCGGGGCCCCAGCATTTT
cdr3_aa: CASSPTFPGPQHF

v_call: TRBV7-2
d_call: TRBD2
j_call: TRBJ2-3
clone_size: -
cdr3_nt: TGTGCCAGCAGCTTATTGCTAGCGGGGGGCACAGATACGCAGTATTTT
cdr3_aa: CASSLLLAGGTDTQYF

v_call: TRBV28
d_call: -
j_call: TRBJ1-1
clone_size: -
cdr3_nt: TGTGCCAGCAGGTTCTATCACCAGAACACTGAAGCTTTCTTT
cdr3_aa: CASRFYHQNTEAFF

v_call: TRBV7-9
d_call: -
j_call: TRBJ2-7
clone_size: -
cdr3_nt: TGTGCCAGCCGGGGCAGCCTAACCTACGAGCAGTACTTC
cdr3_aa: CASRGSLTYEQYF

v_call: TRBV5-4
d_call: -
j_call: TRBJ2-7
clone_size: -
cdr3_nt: TGTGCCAGCAGCTGGACAGTGGGTCCCTACGAGCAGTACTTC
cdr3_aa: CASSWTVGPYEQYF

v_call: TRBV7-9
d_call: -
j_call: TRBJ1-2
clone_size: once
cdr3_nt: TGTGCCAGCAGTTTAGGGGTCTCGGGTGGCTACACCTTC
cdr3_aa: CASSLGVSGGYTF